This T cell receptor (beta chain) derives from a study of blood T cell repertoires in COVID-19. About the study: The United States, Italy and Spain provided the acute and convalescent COVID-19 samples. PBMCs, B-cell-depleted T cells, or T cells were the source of the cDNA or gDNA that made up the material.

Some clones are missing from TCRdb's copy, which holds only in-frame ones; the method was immunoSEQ multiplex PCR. The data contain over 30,000 clones, about 90% of them singletons. Germline CDR1 reads MGHDK; CDR2 reads SYGVNS. CDR3 size: 15 residues. V gave up 3 bases and J gave up 0 bases; unmatched junction bases: 4. The chain uses TRBV25-1 and TRBJ1-2; TRBD1 agrees at 7 bases. The TCR was taken from an elderly man with acute or convalescent COVID-19. The sample taken for sequencing was peripheral blood. The CDR3 here is CASSDSGTANYGYTF. The CDR3 nucleotides are TGTGCCAGCAGTGACTCGGGGACAGCTAACTATGGCTACACCTTC.